This T cell receptor (beta chain) was sequenced during a study of PD-1 blockade in classical Hodgkin lymphoma. Time point indicated: cycle 4 day 1 (C4D1), after less than seven weeks of nivolumab. Each patient experienced a relapse that followed autologous stem cell transplantation, and brentuximab vedotin exposure varied. Sequencing used immunoSEQ multiplex PCR; TCRdb keeps in-frame clones, though not all of them. The sample holds approximately 52,000 clones; roughly 86% are singletons and the top ten take 6% to 7.5%. The specimen comprised peripheral blood mononuclear cells (PBMCs), sampled before the fourth cycle of nivolumab. The TCR originated in a human donor with classical Hodgkin lymphoma.

In DNA form, the CDR3 reads TGTGCCAGCAGCTTAAGGGCAGGGGGCAATGAGCAGTTCTTC. Translation: CASSLRAGGNEQFF. The chain links TRBV7-3 to TRBJ2-1, with 7 bases that match TRBD1. V lost 1 base to trimming and J lost 6 bases; unmatched junction nucleotides: 3. This CDR3 has 14 residues. CDR1 and CDR2 from the germline V gene are SGHTA and FQGTGA. Together with reference TRBV7-3 and TRBJ2-1, the CDR3 gives the full variable domain: GAGVSQTPSNKVTEKGKYVELRCDPISGHTALYWYRQSLGQGPEFLIYFQGTGAADDSGLPNDRFFAVRPEGSVSTLKIQRTERGDSAVYLCASSLRAGGNEQFFGPGTRLTVL.